This entry concerns a single T cell receptor (beta chain). Antigen: not known. The assay was immunoSEQ multiplex PCR, and TCRdb's table has in-frame clones only and misses some. The sample consists of 90,000 to 150,000 clones, more than 80% of them appearing once. These data are taken from a study of OX40 agonist ivuxolimab in advanced cancers. The study's findings and limits: Relative to CD4+, CD8+ T cells held more expanded clones on average.

Germline-derived CDR1 and CDR2 are SQVTM and ANQGSEA. This CDR3 contains 12 residues. Trimming removed 0 bases at V and 4 bases at J, with 5 bases between. The receptor's source is an adult with an advanced solid tumor such as melanoma, head and neck, liver or kidney cancer. Sequences were derived from CD4+ or CD8+ T cells sorted from blood, sampled in a trial of the OX40 agonist ivuxolimab. V is TRBV29-1 and J is TRBJ2-3; D unresolved. Here the CDR3 reads CSVEETSDTQYF. CDR3 nucleotides: TGCAGCGTTGAAGAGACCTCAGATACGCAGTATTTT.